This TCR beta chain was identified during a study of blood T cell repertoires in COVID-19. The overall study: COVID-19 samples, acute and convalescent, were from the United States, Italy and Spain.

Authors' data handling: Amplification from reference gene primers served as the basis for estimated nucleated cell counts. This table comes from immunoSEQ multiplex PCR, and its TCRdb copy is limited to in-frame clones, with some not included. From that table come the V and J calls and clone size; the DNA was used to work out D and trimming. Counted here are over 100,000 clones, around 86% occurring once; the ten biggest clones make up roughly 11%. During active infection, Seattle patients enrolled and were then monitored through disease. This CDR3 has 15 amino acids. V was pared by 6 bases and J by 7 bases, with 9 bases of the junction left unmatched. CDR1 and CDR2 (germline): MNHEY, SVGAGI.

The origin of this receptor is a woman in her seventies with COVID-19, enrolled during active disease. The V gene is TRBV6-5, the J gene TRBJ2-2; TRBD1 agrees at 9 bases. Specimen: peripheral blood. CDR3 protein: CASRAGTGIVGELFF. CDR3 DNA: TGTGCCAGCAGGGCCGGGACAGGGATCGTCGGGGAGCTGTTTTTT.